This entry lists 15 T cell receptor beta chains sequenced from one sample in a study of high-grade serous ovarian cancer treatment subgroups. The tumor samples were collected prior to definitive surgery or chemotherapy. The repertoire was sequenced with immunoSEQ multiplex PCR; TCRdb's copy has only in-frame clones and lacks some. Altogether thousands of clones are present, 72% being singletons, with the ten largest covering roughly 10%. The sample consisted of tumor tissue. These receptors were collected from a human donor with high-grade serous ovarian cancer.

This clone has only a few counts. The genes are TRBV10-2 and TRBJ1-2; D perhaps matches TRBD1 (6 bases). The CDR3 extends over 14 amino acids. Germline assignment: CDR1 WSHSY and CDR2 SAAADI. The germline V and J ends were trimmed by 0 bases and 3 bases, with 8 bases remaining between them. CDR3 bases: TGCGCCAGCAGTGAGTCCGGGGGCGACTATGGCTACACCTTC. Protein: CASSESGGDYGYTF.

The chain uses TRBV5-5 and TRBJ2-1; D assignment may be TRBD1 or TRBD2 (5 bases each). CDR1 SGHKS and CDR2 YYEKEE come from the germline V gene (reference sequence). Trimming removed 5 bases at V and 4 bases at J, with 16 bases between. The CDR3 runs 15 residues. CDR3 sequence (DNA): TGTGCCAGCAGGAGGGACGTTGATTATTACAATGAGCAGTTCTTC. Protein sequence: CASRRDVDYYNEQFF. The whole variable domain, remainder taken from reference TRBV5-5 and TRBJ2-1, is DAGVTQSPTHLIKTRGQQVTLRCSPISGHKSVSWYQQVLGQGPQFIFQYYEKEERGRGNFPDRFSARQFPNYSSELNVNALLLGDSALYLCASRRDVDYYNEQFFGPGTRLTVL.

The chain is built from TRBV19 and TRBJ2-3; 10 nucleotides align to TRBD2. CDR1 is LNHDA, CDR2 SQIVND, per germline (reference sequence). The length of the CDR3 is 18 residues. V lost 0 bases to trimming and J lost 2 bases; unmatched junction nucleotides: 8. CDR3 coding DNA: TGTGCCAGTAGTATAGAGATGGGGACTAGCGCCTACACAGATACGCAGTATTTT. Its protein product is CASSIEMGTSAYTDTQYF.

The DNA for the CDR3 is TGCAGCGTTGAAGTTCTAGTAGACACCGGGGAGCTGTTTTTT. It encodes CSVEVLVDTGELFF. The chain links TRBV29-1 to TRBJ2-2; the D is unclear. V lost 1 base, J lost 3 bases, and 9 bases lay in between. The CDR3 has 14 amino acids. Germline V gene lookup returns CDR1 SQVTM and CDR2 ANQGSEA.

The chain employs TRBV6-6 and TRBJ2-1; D tentatively reads TRBD1 or TRBD2 (6 bases each). The germline V and J ends were trimmed by 5 bases and 4 bases, with 15 bases remaining between them. Germline CDR1 reads MNHNY; CDR2 reads SVGAGI (reference sequence). This CDR3 spans 15 amino acids. DNA of the CDR3: TGTGCCAGCAGTCGGACGCCGGGGGCTTACAATGAGCAGTTCTTC. Translation gives CASSRTPGAYNEQFF.

The J gene is TRBJ2-3, the V gene TRBV28; D unclear. Germline V CDR1 and CDR2: MDHEN, SYDVKM. The ends were cut back, 5 bases at V and 3 bases at J, with 15 bases in the middle. The CDR3 covers 15 residues. The CDR3 loop reads CASSPPSSLTDTQYF. The CDR3 bases are TGTGCCAGCAGTCCCCCCAGCTCCCTAACAGATACGCAGTATTTT.

The chain links TRBV19 to TRBJ2-2; D gene unclear. The CDR3 length is 15 residues. Germline CDR1 reads LNHDA; CDR2 reads SQIVND (reference sequence). V was clipped by 4 bases and J by 1 base, with 10 bases between them. CDR3 DNA: TGTGCCAGTAGTACTCGAGAACAGAACACCGGGGAGCTGTTTTTT. Translated: CASSTREQNTGELFF.

By proportion, this clone is medium-sized. V is TRBV11-2 and J is TRBJ2-2; TRBD2 matches at 10 bases. This CDR3 is built from 18 residues. CDR1 is SGHAT and CDR2 is FQNNGV in the germline V gene. V shed 5 bases and J 0 bases; nucleotides not matched to a gene: 9. The CDR3 here is CASSPQLAGATNTGELFF. In DNA form, the CDR3 reads TGTGCCAGCAGCCCCCAGCTAGCGGGAGCTACGAACACCGGGGAGCTGTTTTTT.

J is TRBJ1-2 and V is TRBV11-2; D gene ambiguous. The V end was cut by 5 bases, the J end by 0 bases, with 10 bases between. The CDR3 extends over 14 amino acids. CDR1 SGHAT and CDR2 FQNNGV come from the germline V gene. CDR3 loop: CASSADPTNYGYTF. As DNA, the CDR3 is TGTGCCAGCAGCGCCGATCCCACTAACTATGGCTACACCTTC.

V gene TRBV6-1 combines with J gene TRBJ2-6; D unclear. With 1 base removed from V and 0 bases from J, the gap between germline ends came to 4 bases. The V gene's germline CDR1 is MNHNS and CDR2 SASEGT. CDR3 length: 15 residues. The DNA for the CDR3 is TGTGCCAGCAGTGAAGACAGCTCTGGGGCCAACGTCCTGACTTTC. It is translated as CASSEDSSGANVLTF.

This clone showed up just a few times. The rearrangement joins TRBV19 to TRBJ1-3, with a weak D call TRBD1 (6 bases). V was trimmed by 6 bases and J by 3 bases, leaving 9 bases between them. Germline V CDR1 and CDR2: LNHDA, SQIVND (reference sequence). The CDR3 sequence is 13 residues long. This CDR3 is CASRQGYGNTIYF. CDR3 bases: TGTGCCAGTAGACAGGGATATGGAAACACCATATATTTT.

This clone was observed a few times. This chain uses TRBV15 with TRBJ2-7; perhaps TRBD2 as D (5 bases). The V end lost 0 bases, the J end lost 3 bases, and 12 bases lay between the germline ends. The germline gives CDR1 LNHNV, CDR2 YYDKDF (reference sequence). The CDR3 has 15 residues. The CDR3, as DNA: TGTGCCACCAGCAGAGATAAGGGAAGCGGCTACGAGCAGTACTTC. Amino acid sequence: CATSRDKGSGYEQYF.

The V gene is TRBV19, the J gene TRBJ2-7; D not resolved. The CDR3 has 14 amino acids. Trimming removed 3 bases from V and 1 base from J, with 10 bases in between. Germline-derived CDR1 and CDR2 are LNHDA and SQIVND (reference sequence). The CDR3: CASSIKANSYEQYF. CDR3 DNA sequence: TGTGCCAGTAGTATTAAGGCCAATTCCTACGAGCAGTACTTC. The entire variable domain, with the rest obtained from reference TRBV19 and TRBJ2-7, is as follows: DGGITQSPKYLFRKEGQNVTLSCEQNLNHDAMYWYRQDPGQGLRLIYYSQIVNDFQKGDIAEGYSVSREKKESFPLTVTSAQKNPTAFYLCASSIKANSYEQYFGPGTRLTVT.

The rearrangement joins TRBV27 to TRBJ2-3; D is possibly TRBD2 (6 bases). Trimming removed 3 bases from V and 4 bases from J, with 11 bases in between. CDR1 is MNHEY and CDR2 is SMNVEV in the germline V gene (reference sequence). There are 14 residues in the CDR3. DNA for the CDR3: TGTGCCAGCAGTTTTCTAGCGTCGGCAGATACGCAGTATTTT. This translates into CASSFLASADTQYF.

V and J are TRBV19 and TRBJ2-1; D possibly corresponds to TRBD2 (6 bases). The CDR3 runs 13 residues. Trimming took 6 bases from V and 2 from J, leaving 8 bases between them. From germline, CDR1 is LNHDA and CDR2 SQIVND (reference sequence). The CDR3 sequence is CASSGRTYNEQFF. CDR3 sequence (DNA): TGTGCCAGTAGCGGGAGAACCTACAATGAGCAGTTCTTC.